This paragraph reports one T cell receptor (beta chain). Its antigen is currently unknown. TCRdb re-called the reads through MiXCR, storing one row per CDR3 protein. The sample has some 230,000 distinct CDR3 sequences, roughly 20% seen once; the top ten hold 18%. This specimen comes from a study of T cell repertoires in cytomegalovirus infection. Across the study: TCR beta signatures that were public indicated CMV infection and matching HLA type.

The CDR3 runs 15 residues. CDR1 is LGHNA and CDR2 is YNFKEQ in the germline V gene. The V and J ends lost 0 bases and 3 bases, in that order; junction bases with no gene match: 2. General study results and limits: Ex vivo, HLA-C-restricted CMV-specific TCR beta clonotypes prevailed over the rest of the response. Summed frequency of shared TCR beta families picked out CMV carriers who also had the relevant HLA.

The TCR originated in a human donor in good health (CMV status not recorded). Some clones in this sample may be carry-over from other donors' samples. The V gene is TRBV4-2, the J gene TRBJ2-1; 7 positions agree with TRBD2. The sequenced sample was CD8+ T cells from PBMCs. Written as DNA, the CDR3 is TGTGCCAGCAGCCAAGAAAGCGGGGACTACAATGAGCAGTTCTTC. Its translation is CASSQESGDYNEQFF.